This T cell receptor (beta chain) was documented in a study of neurological immune-mediated disorders. Ten or more counts support this clonotype. The cDNA was generated by 5'RACE with 10-nucleotide random UMIs. The output of every sequencing run, over 190 million TCR-beta sequences, came from 15-18 subjects. TCRdb called the 5' RACE reads again in MiXCR, with one record for every CDR3 protein. The sample contains some 46,000 distinct CDR3 sequences, approximately 10% of which appear only once. CDR3 size: 14 residues. J lost 2 bases, V lost 6 bases, and 4 bases had no gene match. The chain recombines TRBV12-3 or TRBV12-4 with TRBJ1-5, with TRBD1 identical over 7 bases. Material for sequencing was PBMCs. The sequence came from a man between 65 and 85 years old with HTLV-1-associated myelopathy (HAM/TSP). The CDR3 reads CASSSGTGNQPQHF. Here the CDR3 DNA reads TGTGCCAGCAGCTCCGGGACAGGCAATCAGCCCCAGCATTTT.